What follows is one T cell receptor (beta chain) and its context. Its target antigen remains unknown. No qualities accompany the bases; no much larger clone lies one base away. The data were obtained in a study of T cell clones after liver transplantation (dated by TCRdb to the late 2010s). Notes on the research overall: Samples were obtained from ITN030ST, a randomized trial in which withdrawal of immunosuppression was attempted within 2 years of liver transplantation. Donor-reactive T cell clones were identified using TCRbeta sequencing after a pre-transplant mixed lymphocyte reaction and were then followed in post-transplant blood. As an antigen-independent comparator for the donor-reactive sequences, third party-reactive TCRbeta sequences from pre-transplant MLRs were identified as well. Of the eight recipients, a few were HCV-positive, while the remaining recipients had been transplanted for non-autoimmune, non-viral indications. Until randomization at 12-24 months post-transplant, subjects were given standard immunosuppression, with no induction therapy. Tolerance was defined as complete withdrawal of immunosuppression for at least one year without a rise in liver enzymes beyond twice the upper limit of normal. Blood samples were collected pre-transplant, pre-randomization before withdrawal, and post-randomization after either full withdrawal or failed withdrawal. The studied cohort comprised 8 liver transplant recipients, 3 classified as tolerant and 5 as non-tolerant. Study-level results and caveats: In 5 of 8 subjects, regardless of tolerance or HCV status, circulating donor-reactive CD4 TCRbeta sequences dropped significantly post-transplant. In a couple of subjects, low numbers of available donor cells limited the measurable donor-reactive repertoire. Because no allograft tissue specimens were available, donor-reactive T cells may have migrated into the graft instead of being deleted. The conclusions were considered preliminary, being limited by small, heterogeneous patient numbers and non-standardized post-transplant time points. The decline in donor-reactive sequences exceeded the decline in third party-reactive sequences, suggesting partial antigen-specific deletion that was unrelated to withdrawal success. When repertoire turnover was accounted for, significantly reduced detection of donor-reactive sequences was found in 7 of 8 subjects for CD4 and in 8 of 8 subjects for CD8.

Using immunoSEQ, frozen genomic DNA was subjected to high-throughput TCRbeta CDR3 sequencing, a process that included PCR amplification, mapping, bias correction and internal controls. The published analysis was carried out like this. Productive rearrangements were retained, and unique TCRbeta sequences were defined by the CDR3 nucleotide sequence together with the V and J gene. For a sequence to be called donor-reactive, it needed a frequency of at least 0.01% and at least 5-fold expansion in CFSE-low cells compared with unstimulated pre-transplant cells. Per-subject minimum frequency thresholds, based on the lowest-template unstimulated sample, ensured at least 90% detection power. Jensen-Shannon divergence between the top 1000 TCRbeta sequences post- versus pre-transplant served as the measure of repertoire turnover. Changes in detection of donor-reactive sequences were tested with two-sided Fisher's exact tests. Not all clones reach the TCRdb copy of this immuneACCESS table, which keeps in-frame sequences only. Checked studies attribute under half of the gap to unresolved V genes and leave the rest unexplained. V, J and clone size were drawn from that table, and D and trimming were deduced from the DNA. In this sample the table shows tens of thousands of clones, about nine tenths of which occur a single time. Roughly 2.5% of the sample is held by the ten biggest clonotypes.

The sample's time point, from its label and the paper: pre-transplant. Unstimulated PBMCs, after thawing, were stained for CD3, CD4 and CD8 and then FACS-sorted into CD3+CD4+ and CD3+CD8+ populations. Each of the 8 studied subjects was randomized to immunosuppression withdrawal. The Qiagen DNeasy Blood and Tissue Kit was used for genomic DNA isolation. The source was CD4+ T cells from blood, collected before liver transplant. The sequence derives from a human donor who received a liver transplant.

At the DNA level, the sequence is TGTGCCAGCAGTTTATGGAAACTTGGGGCGGCTAATGAAAAACTGTTTTTT. Protein translation: CASSLWKLGAANEKLFF. The chain employs TRBV28 and TRBJ1-4; TRBD1 could be the D gene, as 5 bases match. CDR1 and CDR2, looked up from the germline V gene, are MDHEN and SYDVKM. Its CDR3 holds 17 amino acids, cysteine through phenylalanine. The entry retains the CDR3 DNA only, 51 bases that are in frame from base 1. V drops 0 bases and J drops 3 bases, leaving 14 bases in between.